A single sample gave rise to the 14 T cell receptor beta chains below, sequenced in a study of blood T cell repertoires in COVID-19. Here immunoSEQ multiplex PCR was the method, and the copy in TCRdb shows in-frame clones only, minus some. The sample holds about 210,000 clones, 83% seen once. Sequenced sample: peripheral blood. The receptors here all came from a woman aged 40 to 49 with active or convalescent COVID-19.

The gene calls are TRBV11-1 and TRBJ2-1, with 9 bases aligning to TRBD2. The CDR3 covers 16 residues. After removal of 5 bases from V and 0 bases from J, the junction contained 5 bases not matched to a gene. CDR1 SGHAT and CDR2 FQDESV come from the germline V gene (reference sequence). The CDR3 nucleotides read TGTGCCAGCAGCCCGCGGGGGGGCCTCTCCTACAATGAGCAGTTCTTC. Translated, it gives CASSPRGGLSYNEQFF.

The rearrangement joins TRBV24-1 to TRBJ1-2; D not certain. This CDR3 contains 13 residues. In germline, CDR1 is KGHDR, CDR2 SFDVKD. The ends were cut back, 4 bases at V and 7 bases at J, with 12 bases in the middle. CDR3 amino acids: CATSDRDSSGYTF. CDR3 DNA: TGTGCCACCAGTGACCGGGATAGCAGTGGCTACACCTTC.

The genes are TRBV4-1 and TRBJ2-2; 7 nucleotides align to TRBD2. CDR1 and CDR2 (germline): MGHRA, YSYEKL. This CDR3 has 16 amino acids. J was trimmed by 0 bases and V by 0 bases; bases with no gene match: 1. The CDR3 loop is CASSQESGANTGELFF. The CDR3 DNA reads as TGCGCCAGCAGCCAAGAGAGCGGGGCGAACACCGGGGAGCTGTTTTTT.

This clone is a singleton in its sample. V is TRBV9 and J is TRBJ2-7; possibly TRBD1 for D (6 bases). Trimming shortened V by 0 bases and J by 3 bases, and 13 bases separated the two germline ends. The CDR3 loop spans 15 amino acids. CDR1 SGDLS and CDR2 YYNGEE come from the germline V gene. CDR3 sequence: CASSVASAGDYEQYF. The CDR3 bases are TGTGCCAGCAGCGTAGCTTCCGCAGGGGACTACGAGCAGTACTTC.

In its sample, this clone was seen once. CDR3 sequence reads: CATSRGPPPSGGTDTQYF. The DNA for the CDR3 is TGTGCCACCAGCAGAGGGCCACCCCCTAGCGGGGGCACAGATACGCAGTATTTT. The chain links TRBV15 to TRBJ2-3, with 9 bases identical to TRBD2. Germline CDR1 LNHNV, CDR2 YYDKDF (reference sequence). The CDR3 runs to 18 residues. The J segment lost 1 base and the V segment lost 1 base, leaving 9 bases of the junction unmatched.

The chain combines TRBV7-8 with TRBJ1-1; TRBD1 matches 8 bases. The germline CDR1 and CDR2 sequences are SGHVS and FQNEAQ. V trimming: 3 bases; J trimming: 0 bases; junction bases outside the gene matches: 3. There are 15 residues in the CDR3. This CDR3 is CASSFGTGLNTEAFF. As DNA, the CDR3 is TGTGCCAGCAGCTTCGGGACAGGATTGAACACTGAAGCTTTCTTT.

The gene calls are TRBV7-3 and TRBJ2-6; 7 bases are shared with TRBD1. After removal of 7 bases from V and 2 bases from J, the junction contained 17 bases not matched to a gene. Per the germline V gene, CDR1 is SGHTA and CDR2 is FQGTGA. The CDR3 consists of 19 residues. This CDR3 is CASTHHKDRIVPGANVLTF. CDR3 bases: TGTGCCAGCACCCATCACAAGGACAGGATAGTCCCTGGGGCCAACGTCCTGACTTTC.

This chain joins TRBV19 and TRBJ1-5, with 8 bases identical to TRBD1. Germline trimming cut 6 bases from V and 4 bases from J; bases unmatched to any gene: 8. Germline V gives CDR1 LNHDA, CDR2 SQIVND (reference sequence). This CDR3 is built from 15 residues. In DNA form, the CDR3 reads TGTGCCAGTAGAACCTGGGGACAGGAGAATCAGCCCCAGCATTTT. Its translation is CASRTWGQENQPQHF.

The rearrangement links TRBV30 to TRBJ2-7, with D maybe TRBD1 (7 bases). CDR3 size: 15 residues. Trimming cost V 2 bases and J 5 bases, with 19 bases left between them. Germline CDR1 reads GTSNPN; CDR2 reads SVGIG (reference sequence). CDR3 protein: CAWSSGQGGTDEQYF. CDR3 DNA: TGTGCCTGGAGTTCTGGGCAGGGGGGTACGGACGAGCAGTACTTC.

The J gene is TRBJ1-1, the V gene TRBV27; tentative D call: TRBD1 (6 bases). V lost 6 bases, J lost 1 base, and 15 bases lay in between. The length of the CDR3 is 15 residues. CDR1 is MNHEY and CDR2 is SMNVEV in the germline V gene (reference sequence). The CDR3 is CASRGRDIRNTEAFF. CDR3 coding DNA: TGTGCCAGCAGGGGCCGGGACATTAGGAACACTGAAGCTTTCTTT.

The chain couples TRBV24-1 to TRBJ2-1, with D maybe TRBD2 (6 bases). Germline lookup yields CDR1 KGHDR and CDR2 SFDVKD. Trimming left V 4 bases short and J 6 bases short, with 18 bases between. This CDR3 is 16 amino acids long. The CDR3 is CATSDRAGTGFNEQFF. The CDR3 coding sequence is TGTGCCACCAGTGACCGCGCCGGGACTGGATTCAATGAGCAGTTCTTC.

V usage is TRBV10-3 and J usage is TRBJ1-6; unclear D gene. Germline assignment: CDR1 ENHRY and CDR2 SYGVKD. The CDR3 runs to 16 residues. V was shortened by 3 bases and J by 2 bases, with 11 bases between the two germline ends. In DNA, the CDR3 is TGTGCCATCAGTGATGACGGCGGCCCCTATAATTCACCCCTCCACTTT. Amino acid sequence: CAISDDGGPYNSPLHF.

V usage is TRBV28 and J usage is TRBJ2-7, with D possibly being TRBD2 (5 bases). The CDR3 is made up of 13 amino acids. V shed 7 bases and J shed 2 bases, with 12 bases lying between them. Germline loops: CDR1 MDHEN, CDR2 SYDVKM. CDR3 in DNA: TGTGCCAGCATTACGGGAAACACCTACGAGCAGTACTTC. Translating gives CASITGNTYEQYF.

This rearrangement joins TRBV27 to TRBJ1-4; 9 bases line up with TRBD1. Per germline, CDR1 MNHEY and CDR2 SMNVEV (reference sequence). Trimming at V came to 5 bases and at J to 2 bases, leaving 6 bases not matched to a gene. The CDR3 consists of 16 residues. CDR3 nucleotides: TGTGCCAGCAGTAGGGACAGGGACTGGACTAATGAAAAACTGTTTTTT. The encoded protein is CASSRDRDWTNEKLFF.